This passage covers 22 T cell receptor beta chains from one sample sequenced in a study of shared clonotypes between healthy human individuals (TCRdb year 2020). Library generation was performed with the immunoSEQ multiplex PCR assay. The clones in this table, taken by TCRdb from immuneACCESS, are in-frame only. Not every clone is retained; where verified, under half of the shortfall comes from an unresolved V gene, and the cause of the rest is unknown. Across this sample there are about 480,000 clones, with about 79% seen only once. The top ten clonotypes cover around 13% of the sample. The sequenced sample was PBMCs. The receptors come from a woman in her 40s in good health. Some clones in this sample may be carry-over from other donors' samples.

The rearrangement links TRBV5-1 to TRBJ2-7, with 8 bases identical to TRBD2. The V gene end was trimmed by 6 bases and the J gene end by 1 base; junction bases not matched to a gene: 9. The CDR3 length is 15 residues. From germline, CDR1 is SGHRS and CDR2 YFSETQ. The CDR3: CASKEGTSSSYEQYF. The CDR3 DNA sequence: TGCGCCAGCAAAGAGGGGACTAGTTCTTCCTACGAGCAGTACTTC. Full variable domain (rest looked up from reference TRBV5-1 and TRBJ2-7): KAGVTQTPRYLIKTRGQQVTLSCSPISGHRSVSWYQQTPGQGLQFLFEYFSETQRNKGNFPGRFSGRQFSNSRSEMNVSTLELGDSALYLCASKEGTSSSYEQYFGPGTRLTVT.

The chain couples TRBV7-2 to TRBJ2-5; a possible D gene is TRBD2 (6 bases). This CDR3 is built from 14 residues. Germline lookup yields CDR1 SGHTA and CDR2 FQGNSA. The germline V and J ends were trimmed by 5 bases and 2 bases, with 12 bases remaining between them. For the CDR3, the DNA is TGTGCCAGCAGCCTCGTGGGGGGTCAAGAGACCCAGTACTTC. This sequence encodes CASSLVGGQETQYF.

This clone was observed a single time. The chain recombines TRBV7-9 with TRBJ1-1, with 9 bases fitting TRBD1. This CDR3 is 17 amino acids long. Germline CDR1 and CDR2: SEHNR and FQNEAQ (reference sequence). Germline trimming cut 5 bases from V and 0 bases from J; bases unmatched to any gene: 10. This chain's CDR3 is CASSPLDRGWMNTEAFF. CDR3 DNA sequence: TGTGCCAGCAGCCCCCTTGACAGGGGGTGGATGAACACTGAAGCTTTCTTT.

CDR3 coding DNA: TGTGCCAGCACCAGGGGGTTGAGTCAGCCCCAGCATTTT. It is translated as CASTRGLSQPQHF. The chain carries TRBV6-5 and TRBJ1-5; TRBD1 matches at 7 bases. The J segment lost 6 bases and the V segment lost 7 bases, leaving 6 bases of the junction unmatched. The germline V gene encodes CDR1 MNHEY and CDR2 SVGAGI. The CDR3 totals 13 residues.

The chain carries TRBV5-6 and TRBJ2-5; D possibly uses TRBD1 or TRBD2 (5 bases each). The CDR3 runs to 15 residues. Deletions cut 0 bases from V and 5 bases from J, with 14 bases between. In germline, CDR1 is SGHDT, CDR2 YYEEEE. The CDR3 DNA reads TGTGCCAGCAGCTTGGTTGCAGGGCGAGGGGAGACCCAGTACTTC. This translates into CASSLVAGRGETQYF.

The chain has TRBV30 and TRBJ2-5, with 9 nucleotides matching TRBD1. The better agreement between TRBJ2-7 and the DNA end casts doubt on the J call. This CDR3 is built from 15 residues. Germline V lookup: CDR1 GTSNPN, CDR2 SVGIG (reference sequence). As DNA, the CDR3 is TGTGCCTGGGGAAGGGACAGGGCGAGCTCCTACGAGCAGTACTTC. Translating it yields CAWGRDRASSYEQYF.

This clone was seen a single time. This chain connects TRBV10-3 to TRBJ2-2; D uncertain. V dropped 2 bases and J dropped 1 base, with 5 bases sitting between them. Germline-derived CDR1 and CDR2 are ENHRY and SYGVKD. This CDR3 comprises 14 residues. The CDR3 here is CAISENLNTGELFF. DNA for the CDR3: TGTGCCATCAGTGAGAACTTGAACACCGGGGAGCTGTTTTTT.

The gene calls are TRBV19 and TRBJ2-7; 10 bases line up with TRBD1. The length of the CDR3 is 13 residues. Per the germline V gene, CDR1 is LNHDA and CDR2 is SQIVND (reference sequence). V was pared by 8 bases and J by 1 base, with 2 bases of the junction left unmatched. As DNA, the CDR3 is TGTGCCAGTCGGGACAGGGGTTCCTACGAGCAGTACTTC. Translated: CASRDRGSYEQYF.

J is TRBJ2-5 and V is TRBV2, with D maybe TRBD1 (5 bases). V shed 3 bases and J shed 7 bases, with 18 bases lying between them. This CDR3 spans 15 amino acids. Germline V gene data show CDR1 as SNHLY and CDR2 as FYNNEI. The CDR3 protein is CASSESGQGIGTQYF. DNA for the CDR3: TGTGCCAGCAGTGAGTCGGGTCAGGGAATAGGGACCCAGTACTTC.

J is TRBJ2-7 and V is TRBV21-1; TRBD1, the D gene given by the table, was not confirmed from the DNA. TRBV21-1 is classified as a pseudogene. The CDR3 runs 16 residues. CDR3 loop: CASSKRFGTAAYEQYF. DNA of the CDR3: TGTGCCAGCAGCAAAAGATTCGGGACAGCGGCCTACGAGCAGTACTTC.

There are many counts of this clone. The chain joins TRBV6-1 to TRBJ2-7; D is uncertain. Germline values: CDR1 MNHNS, CDR2 SASEGT. V gave up 6 bases and J gave up 3 bases, with 12 bases separating them. This CDR3 is built from 13 residues. The CDR3 DNA reads as TGTGCCAGCAGAAGCCTTGGAGACTACGAGCAGTACTTC. As protein: CASRSLGDYEQYF.

This rearrangement joins TRBV15 to TRBJ2-5, with TRBD1 matching over 8 bases. This CDR3 contains 17 residues. V lost 1 base, J lost 2 bases, and 9 bases stayed unmatched. Germline V lookup: CDR1 LNHNV, CDR2 YYDKDF (reference sequence). DNA for the CDR3: TGTGCCACCAGCAGAGGCCACACAGGGGGAGGTCAAGAGACCCAGTACTTC. Encoded protein: CATSRGHTGGGQETQYF.

This sequence joins TRBV5-1 and TRBJ2-2; 11 bases agree with TRBD1. J lost 7 bases, V lost 4 bases, and 3 bases had no gene match. This CDR3 comprises 14 residues. The germline CDR1 and CDR2 sequences are SGHRS and YFSETQ. CDR3 DNA sequence: TGCGCCAGCAGCCAGGGACAGGGGGGCGGGGAGCTGTTTTTT. This codes for CASSQGQGGGELFF. The full variable domain, completed using reference TRBV5-1 and TRBJ2-2, is KAGVTQTPRYLIKTRGQQVTLSCSPISGHRSVSWYQQTPGQGLQFLFEYFSETQRNKGNFPGRFSGRQFSNSRSEMNVSTLELGDSALYLCASSQGQGGGELFFGEGSRLTVL.

This clone was seen once. V and J are TRBV10-2 and TRBJ2-7; unclear D gene. The CDR3 has 14 residues. The V end lost 2 bases, the J end lost 0 bases, and 8 bases lay between the germline ends. CDR1 is WSHSY, CDR2 SAAADI, per germline. CDR3 sequence (DNA): TGCGCCAGCAGTGAGATTGTAGGCTCCTACGAGCAGTACTTC. This gives the protein CASSEIVGSYEQYF.

The CDR3 spells CASSICLRDTRFGTGGGEQYF. The CDR3 region has the DNA TGTGCCAGTAGTATCTGTTTGAGGGATACCCGATTCGGGACAGGGGGAGGGGAGCAGTACTTC. The genes are TRBV19 and TRBJ2-7; 11 nucleotides agree with TRBD1. Germline CDR1 reads LNHDA; CDR2 reads SQIVND (reference sequence). The CDR3 covers 21 residues. The V segment lost 3 bases and the J segment 7 bases; nucleotides outside the gene matches: 26.

This chain links TRBV2 with TRBJ2-2, with D possibly being TRBD2 (6 bases). The germline CDR1 and CDR2 sequences are SNHLY and FYNNEI. The V and J ends lost 5 bases and 0 bases respectively, with 13 bases between them. The length of the CDR3 is 16 residues. The CDR3 DNA sequence: TGTGCCAGCAGTCCCCGGAGGGGAACGAACACCGGGGAGCTGTTTTTT. Its protein is CASSPRRGTNTGELFF.

This clone was detected once. The CDR3 loop is CASNEPGLAGWGYNEQFF. The CDR3 nucleotides are TGTGCCAGCAACGAACCGGGACTAGCGGGATGGGGGTACAATGAGCAGTTCTTC. The chain combines TRBV7-2 with TRBJ2-1; 13 bases map to TRBD2. V lost 7 bases to trimming and J lost 4 bases; unmatched junction nucleotides: 13. The CDR3 has 18 amino acids. The germline CDR1 and CDR2 sequences are SGHTA and FQGNSA. Together with reference TRBV7-2 and TRBJ2-1, the CDR3 gives the full variable domain: GAGVSQSPSNKVTEKGKDVELRCDPISGHTALYWYRQSLGQGLEFLIYFQGNSAPDKSGLPSDRFSAERTGGSVSTLTIQRTQQEDSAVYLCASNEPGLAGWGYNEQFFGPGTRLTVL.

This clone was recorded only once. This rearrangement joins TRBV5-4 to TRBJ2-7; 9 bases line up with TRBD2. Germline V lookup: CDR1 SGHNT, CDR2 YYREEE (reference sequence). The J segment lost 0 bases and the V segment lost 0 bases, leaving 4 bases of the junction unmatched. The CDR3 has 16 residues. CDR3 residues: CASSLALAGVSYEQYF. CDR3 coding DNA: TGTGCCAGCAGCTTGGCCTTAGCGGGAGTCTCCTACGAGCAGTACTTC.

The V call is TRBV27, the J call TRBJ1-3; D is ambiguous. Trimming left V 8 bases short and J 4 bases short, with 12 bases between. The CDR3 sequence is 13 residues long. Germline values: CDR1 MNHEY, CDR2 SMNVEV (reference sequence). The CDR3 region has the DNA TGTGCCAGCGCCCCCCTTGGGGGAAACACCATATATTTT. Translation: CASAPLGGNTIYF.

This rearrangement joins TRBV7-9 to TRBJ2-7; D possibly corresponds to TRBD2 (6 bases). Germline V CDR1 and CDR2: SEHNR, FQNEAQ (reference sequence). The CDR3 extends over 15 amino acids. V lost 4 bases and J 0 bases, leaving 13 bases between the germline ends. In DNA, the CDR3 is TGTGCCAGCAGCTCAAGAATGACTAGCTCCTACGAGCAGTACTTC. Encoded protein: CASSSRMTSSYEQYF.

The chain joins TRBV9 to TRBJ2-1; 9 nucleotides line up with TRBD1. The CDR3 is made up of 15 amino acids. From germline, CDR1 is SGDLS and CDR2 YYNGEE. The ends lost 3 bases at V and 6 bases at J; junction bases unmatched: 7. CDR3 amino acids: CASSAGTGRFNEQFF. For the CDR3, the DNA is TGTGCCAGCAGCGCAGGGACAGGGAGGTTCAATGAGCAGTTCTTC.

The CDR3 DNA follows: TGCAGCGTTGAGGCTCCGGGACAGGCGACATTCTATGGCTACACCTTC. It codes for CSVEAPGQATFYGYTF. The chain carries TRBV29-1 and TRBJ1-2; 8 nucleotides align to TRBD1. CDR1 is SQVTM and CDR2 is ANQGSEA in the germline V gene. V was pared by 3 bases and J by 4 bases, with 13 bases of the junction left unmatched. The length of the CDR3 is 16 residues.